This record covers a single TCR beta chain. These data originate in a study of blood T cell repertoires in COVID-19. Study-wide context: Acute and convalescent COVID-19 specimens originated in the United States, Italy and Spain. Nucleic acid was either cDNA or gDNA, and it came from T cells, B-cell-depleted T cells, or PBMCs.

This CDR3 contains 15 residues. Germline-derived CDR1 and CDR2 are MNHEY and SMNVEV (reference sequence). The germline V and J ends were trimmed by 0 bases and 2 bases, with 10 bases remaining between them. Under the authors' procedure: Nucleated cell counts were estimated from reference gene primer amplification. TCRdb's table, derived via immunoSEQ multiplex PCR, lists solely in-frame clones and lacks some. V, J and clone size reflect that table, while D and trimming were determined from the DNA. The data show about 140,000 clones, almost 85% seen once. V is TRBV27 and J is TRBJ1-1; no clear D gene. Input material: peripheral blood. The clonotype was recovered from a man aged 45-65 years with acute or convalescent COVID-19. CDR3 sequence reads: CASSLSKKANTEAFF. The CDR3, as DNA: TGTGCCAGCAGTTTATCGAAGAAAGCAAACACTGAAGCTTTCTTT.